The 10 T cell receptor beta chains reported below all come from one sample, sequenced in a study of blood T cell repertoires in COVID-19. TCRdb's copy holds only in-frame clones and misses some; the assay was immunoSEQ multiplex PCR. The sample includes some 250,000 clones, roughly 80% of them seen just once. The sample was peripheral blood. Every receptor here comes from a man aged 60 to 69 with acute or convalescent COVID-19.

This clone was counted ten times or more. The chain has TRBV19 and TRBJ2-4; TRBD2 matches at 12 bases. Germline loops: CDR1 LNHDA, CDR2 SQIVND (reference sequence). V lost 4 bases to trimming and J lost 0 bases; unmatched junction nucleotides: 13. The CDR3 contains 20 residues. CDR3 coding DNA: TGTGCCAGTAGTACCCTCGGACTAGCGGGAATGGGGCTAGCCAAAAACATTCAGTACTTC. It encodes CASSTLGLAGMGLAKNIQYF.

The chain has TRBV29-1 and TRBJ2-1; D remains ambiguous. This CDR3 comprises 11 residues. The germline gives CDR1 SQVTM, CDR2 ANQGSEA. V gave up 7 bases and J gave up 9 bases, with 13 bases separating them. Here the CDR3 DNA reads TGCAGCGGGCTAGATAGTCTTGAGCAGTTCTTC. It codes for CSGLDSLEQFF.

V usage is TRBV11-3 and J usage is TRBJ2-3; a possible D gene is TRBD1 (6 bases). Germline CDR1 is SGHNT and CDR2 is YENEEA. V was pared by 6 bases and J by 6 bases, with 13 bases between. This CDR3 spans 13 amino acids. CDR3 protein: CASSPSQGDTQYF. The CDR3 DNA is TGTGCCAGCAGTCCTTCCCAGGGGGATACGCAGTATTTT.

This clone was seen a few times. The rearrangement links TRBV5-6 to TRBJ1-3; D unclear. The CDR3 totals 14 residues. V was cut by 4 bases and J by 0 bases, with 8 bases left in between. The germline V gene encodes CDR1 SGHDT and CDR2 YYEEEE. The CDR3 DNA follows: TGTGCCAGCAGCCACGCGGACTCTGGAAACACCATATATTTT. Translating gives CASSHADSGNTIYF.

Of note for this clone: Additional DNA sequences in this sample encode the identical CDR3. The chain carries TRBV28 and TRBJ2-2; D is undetermined. V was pared by 3 bases and J by 4 bases, with 6 bases between. The CDR3 is 13 residues long. Germline V gene lookup returns CDR1 MDHEN and CDR2 SYDVKM. CDR3: CASSLGSTGELFF. The CDR3 DNA reads TGTGCCAGCAGTTTGGGCAGCACCGGGGAGCTGTTTTTT.

Here the CDR3 DNA reads TGTGCCACCAGTGACTCGGGACTAGCGGGGAACACCGGGGAGCTGTTTTTT. Encoded protein: CATSDSGLAGNTGELFF. This chain uses TRBV24-1 with TRBJ2-2; the match to TRBD2 covers 12 bases. Germline loops: CDR1 KGHDR, CDR2 SFDVKD. This CDR3 has 17 amino acids. With 4 bases clipped from V and 1 base from J, the junction kept 3 bases outside the gene matches.

Only a few counts were recorded for this clone. The chain's CDR3 is CASSAQEVGETQYF. The DNA for the CDR3 is TGTGCCAGCTCAGCACAAGAAGTCGGGGAGACCCAGTACTTC. V gene TRBV18 combines with J gene TRBJ2-5; D unclear. Between the trimmed V and J ends, which lost 5 bases and 5 bases, there was a span of 15 bases. Germline V gene lookup returns CDR1 KGHSH and CDR2 LQKENI. The CDR3 runs 14 residues.

V is TRBV19 and J is TRBJ2-2, with TRBD1 matching 8 bases. The CDR3 loop spans 13 amino acids. Germline V gene data show CDR1 as LNHDA and CDR2 as SQIVND (reference sequence). V lost 5 bases, J lost 7 bases, and 3 bases stayed unmatched. The CDR3 region has the DNA TGTGCCAGTAGTGGACAGGGAAGCGGGGAGCTGTTTTTT. This codes for CASSGQGSGELFF.

The chain joins TRBV29-1 to TRBJ1-2, with D perhaps matching TRBD1 (6 bases). This CDR3 has 18 amino acids. Germline values: CDR1 SQVTM, CDR2 ANQGSEA. Trimming left V 0 bases short and J 1 base short, with 21 bases between. CDR3 residues: CSVEDWISRGQINYGYTF. CDR3 nucleotide sequence: TGCAGCGTTGAAGATTGGATTTCCAGGGGCCAAATTAACTATGGCTACACCTTC.

This rearrangement joins TRBV5-1 to TRBJ2-5; 12 bases are shared with TRBD2. The CDR3 consists of 15 residues. Trimming cost V 3 bases and J 4 bases; bases outside gene matches: 4. Germline V gene sequence: CDR1 SGHRS, CDR2 YFSETQ. For the CDR3, the DNA is TGCGCCAGCAGCTGGACTAGCGGGGATGGAGAGACCCAGTACTTC. Its protein product is CASSWTSGDGETQYF. The full variable domain, with the rest looked up from reference TRBV5-1 and TRBJ2-5, is KAGVTQTPRYLIKTRGQQVTLSCSPISGHRSVSWYQQTPGQGLQFLFEYFSETQRNKGNFPGRFSGRQFSNSRSEMNVSTLELGDSALYLCASSWTSGDGETQYFGPGTRLLVL.